A selection of T cell receptor beta chains follows, all from one sample in a study of chemoradiotherapy in HPV16-positive cancers. Some clones are missing from TCRdb's copy, which holds only in-frame ones; the method was immunoSEQ multiplex PCR. The sample has more than 30,000 clones, roughly 87% seen once. The sequences come from blood, collected from a patient who underwent chemoradiotherapy. The receptors stem from a human donor with HPV-associated anogenital cancer. Each CDR3 is given with its conserved first and last residue. Each record gives: J gene, clone size, V gene, D gene, CDR3 protein, CDR3 DNA. A D gene is named only where the DNA matches it firmly. A clone size is listed for some rows: how often the clone was seen (once, few, many), or a class if it is expanded.

TRBJ2-7,once,TRBV27,TRBD1,CASSLYQQGPEEQYF,TGTGCCAGCAGTTTATACCAACAGGGGCCGGAGGAGCAGTACTTC
TRBJ2-1,-,TRBV30,TRBD2,CAWSVPAGYNEQFF,TGTGCCTGGAGTGTCCCAGCGGGATACAATGAGCAGTTCTTC
TRBJ2-4,-,TRBV7-9,-,CASSSGRKNIQYF,TGTGCCAGCAGCTCGGGGCGGAAAAACATTCAGTACTTC
TRBJ2-1,-,TRBV5-1,TRBD1,CASSSGTGVNEQFF,TGCGCCAGCAGCTCCGGGACAGGGGTCAATGAGCAGTTCTTC
TRBJ2-5,-,TRBV29-1,-,CSVEPEWETQYF,TGCAGCGTTGAACCCGAGTGGGAGACCCAGTACTTC
TRBJ2-7,-,TRBV15,TRBD1,CATSSPGTGVYEQYF,TGTGCCACCAGCAGCCCCGGGACAGGGGTTTACGAGCAGTACTTC
TRBJ2-7,-,TRBV7-2,-,CASSSAFEQYF,TGTGCCAGCAGCTCCGCTTTCGAGCAGTACTTC
TRBJ2-5,-,TRBV6-1,TRBD2,CASGGLAGSETQYF,TGTGCCAGCGGGGGACTAGCGGGATCCGAGACCCAGTACTTC
TRBJ2-1,once,TRBV18,-,CASSPISGVLDEQFF,TGTGCCAGCTCACCAATTAGCGGAGTGTTGGATGAGCAGTTCTTC
TRBJ2-1,-,TRBV9,TRBD1,CASSVIGGGEQFF,TGTGCCAGCAGCGTGATAGGGGGCGGTGAGCAGTTCTTC
TRBJ1-4,-,TRBV19,TRBD1,CASSPQGATNEKLFF,TGTGCCAGTAGTCCCCAGGGGGCGACTAATGAAAAACTGTTTTTT
TRBJ2-7,once,TRBV5-1,TRBD1,CASSGTNRGLYEQYF,TGCGCCAGCAGCGGGACCAACAGGGGTCTCTACGAGCAGTACTTC
TRBJ2-7,once,TRBV5-5,-,CASSLAPGDNYEQYF,TGTGCCAGCAGCTTGGCCCCAGGGGATAACTACGAGCAGTACTTC
TRBJ1-4,-,TRBV5-4,TRBD1,CASSYLGGTGLEKLFF,TGTGCCAGCAGCTACCTTGGAGGGACAGGGCTTGAAAAACTGTTTTTT
TRBJ1-5,-,TRBV10-2,-,CASSGGGNQPQHF,TGCGCCAGCAGTGGTGGAGGTAATCAGCCCCAGCATTTT
TRBJ1-1,-,TRBV19,-,CASSRGNTEAFF,TGTGCCAGTAGTCGGGGTAACACTGAAGCTTTCTTT
TRBJ1-1,-,TRBV19,TRBD1,CASSMEQGTEAFF,TGTGCCAGTAGTATGGAACAGGGGACTGAAGCTTTCTTT
TRBJ2-3,-,TRBV5-6,-,CASSSLRGTDTQYF,TGTGCCAGCAGCTCTTTACGGGGCACAGATACGCAGTATTTT
TRBJ2-3,-,TRBV7-2,TRBD2,CASSSGLAGTVTQYF,TGTGCCAGCAGCTCTGGACTAGCGGGTACGGTTACGCAGTATTTT
TRBJ1-5,-,TRBV6-5,TRBD1,CASSPTGGHQPQHF,TGTGCCAGCAGCCCAACAGGGGGCCATCAGCCCCAGCATTTT
TRBJ2-7,-,TRBV7-3,-,CASSLTGGAHHEQYF,TGTGCCAGCAGCTTAACAGGGGGGGCTCACCACGAGCAGTACTTC
TRBJ2-7,-,TRBV4-3,-,CASSQERGDIYSYEQYF,TGCGCCAGCAGCCAAGAAAGAGGGGACATTTACTCCTACGAGCAGTACTTC
TRBJ2-1,-,TRBV19,-,CASSISQAGEQFF,TGTGCCAGTAGTATTTCGCAAGCGGGTGAGCAGTTCTTC
TRBJ2-1,once,TRBV19,-,CAISARGPGPNNEQFF,TGTGCCATCAGTGCCCGGGGCCCAGGGCCAAACAATGAGCAGTTCTTC
TRBJ1-1,-,TRBV29-1,TRBD1,CSVDSTGGNWNTEAFF,TGCAGCGTTGATAGTACAGGGGGCAATTGGAACACTGAAGCTTTCTTT
TRBJ2-7,-,TRBV6-5,-,CASSYSTRWYF,TGTGCCAGCAGTTACTCGACTAGATGGTACTTC
TRBJ2-1,-,TRBV7-6,-,CASSLAGTSTNEQFF,TGTGCCAGCAGCTTAGCAGGAACTAGCACCAATGAGCAGTTCTTC